The subject of this entry is one T cell receptor (beta chain). With a much larger clone just one base away, this may be a read error. TCRdb processed the multiplex PCR reads anew with MiXCR; each CDR3 protein has one entry. The table shows approximately 120,000 distinct CDR3 sequences, with over 20% occurring only once. The data were taken from a study of breast tumors, draining lymph nodes, adjacent tissues. The lymph nodes were axillary draining lymph nodes from breast cancer patients. The CDR3 extends over 12 amino acids. In germline, CDR1 is GTSNPN, CDR2 SVGIG (reference sequence). The TCR originated in a female donor with breast cancer. Some clones in this sample may be carry-over from other donors' samples. This chain uses TRBV30 with TRBJ2-2; the D gene is possibly TRBD2 (5 bases). Sequenced: axillary lymph node tissue. CDR3 sequence: CAGSPRSGELFF. The CDR3 DNA is TGTGCCGGGAGCCCGCGGTCCGGGGAGCTGTTTTTT.